This T cell receptor (beta chain) appears in the sequencing data of a study of siplizumab effects on memory and regulatory T cells. Notes on the study in general: The study did not confirm that proliferating Tregs from siplizumab cultures were suppressive. The majority of clones, roughly 80-96% of proliferating CD4+ or CD8+ clones, lacked an assignable naive or memory phenotype. Just a small share of alloreactive clones was traced back to unstimulated subsets.

TCRdb's table, derived via immunoSEQ multiplex PCR, lists solely in-frame clones and lacks some. The sample yields over 70,000 clones, 90% seen once. Regarding this clone: What it binds is unknown.

Germline CDR1 is KGHSH and CDR2 is LQKENI. The J segment lost 5 bases and the V segment lost 3 bases, leaving 8 bases of the junction unmatched. The CDR3 sequence is 17 residues long. V and J are TRBV18 and TRBJ2-5; 14 bases align to TRBD2. The clonotype originates from a human donor in good health. The specimen sequenced was CD4+ T cells sorted from blood. CDR3 in DNA: TGTGCCAGCTCACCGACTAGCGGGAGGGCCCCCTTTGAGACCCAGTACTTC. Amino acids: CASSPTSGRAPFETQYF.